This T cell receptor beta chain is from a study of PD-L1 blockade in urothelial cancer. Assay: immunoSEQ multiplex PCR; the TCRdb copy retains only in-frame clones and omits some. The sample shows about 45,000 clones, roughly 86% of them seen only once. Trimming removed 7 bases at V and 3 bases at J, with 16 bases between. There are 15 residues in the CDR3. Germline lookup yields CDR1 LNHDA and CDR2 SQIVND (reference sequence). Time point of the sample: peripheral blood 6 weeks after treatment start. The input for sequencing was PBMCs, taken around atezolizumab (anti-PD-L1) treatment. The rearrangement links TRBV19 to TRBJ1-3; no clear D gene. The origin of this receptor is a man aged 55 to 70 with urothelial cancer. The CDR3 here is CASTPRRTDGNTIYF. The CDR3 DNA reads as TGTGCCAGTACCCCGAGGAGGACGGATGGAAACACCATATATTTT.